These 5 T cell receptor beta chains were all obtained from the same sample, sequenced in a study of T cell responses to AZD1222 COVID-19 vaccine. The method was immunoSEQ multiplex PCR; TCRdb's version includes in-frame clones alone and lacks a portion of them. The sample contains 95,000 to 100,000 clones, about 88% of which appear only once. The sample was peripheral blood, taken 28 days after the second AZD1222 dose. Every receptor here comes from an adult who received the AZD1222 COVID-19 vaccine.

A single count supports this clone. The chain links TRBV20-1 to TRBJ1-5; tentatively, D is TRBD1 (6 bases). The germline gives CDR1 DFQATT, CDR2 SNEGSKA (reference sequence). This CDR3 has 17 residues. V dropped 3 bases and J dropped 1 base, with 19 bases sitting between them. The CDR3 region is CSASYRAGRPSNQPQHF. CDR3 nucleotide sequence: TGCAGTGCTAGTTACAGGGCTGGAAGACCGAGCAATCAGCCCCAGCATTTT.

The gene calls are TRBV19 and TRBJ2-2, with D perhaps matching TRBD2 (6 bases). CDR1 and CDR2 (germline): LNHDA, SQIVND (reference sequence). CDR3 length: 14 amino acids. V shed 7 bases and J shed 4 bases, with 13 bases lying between them. CDR3 in amino acids: CASTLERATGELFF. In DNA, the CDR3 is TGTGCCAGTACCCTAGAGCGGGCCACCGGGGAGCTGTTTTTT.

The V gene is TRBV2, the J gene TRBJ1-2; 9 nucleotides agree with TRBD1. The trim removed 4 bases at V and 8 bases at J, leaving 8 bases unmatched. The CDR3 is made up of 14 amino acids. Germline V gives CDR1 SNHLY, CDR2 FYNNEI. In DNA, the CDR3 is TGTGCCAGCAGTGGGGACAGGGAGCCCGGGGGCTACACCTTC. It yields the protein CASSGDREPGGYTF.

The chain links TRBV9 to TRBJ1-1; D gene unclear. This CDR3 is built from 13 residues. V lost 4 bases and J 4 bases, leaving 11 bases between the germline ends. From germline, CDR1 is SGDLS and CDR2 YYNGEE. The CDR3 region is CASSRGGSTEAFF. DNA of the CDR3: TGTGCCAGCAGCCGCGGCGGGAGCACTGAAGCTTTCTTT.

DNA of the CDR3: TGCGCCAGCAGTGAGTCTGGGTACACTGAAGCTTTCTTT. Its translation is CASSESGYTEAFF. This chain uses TRBV10-2 with TRBJ1-1; unclear D gene. Trimming left V 0 bases short and J 3 bases short, with 5 bases between. CDR3 size: 13 residues. Germline loops: CDR1 WSHSY, CDR2 SAAADI.